This is a list of T cell receptor beta chains from one sample in a study of metastatic and nonmetastatic thyroid tumors. TCRdb re-called the PCR reads with MiXCR. Here the sample spans under 8,500 clones, 18% being singletons. Sequences were obtained from adjacent normal tissue. The source of these receptors is a male donor with papillary thyroid cancer or a benign thyroid nodule (not recorded which). Some clones in this sample may be carry-over from other donors' samples. CDR3s include the opening cysteine and the closing phenylalanine or tryptophan. D genes are given only for firm matches. Size is stated for part of the rows, as once, few or many counts, or as a class when the clone is expanded.

>TRBV12-3/TRBV12-4|-|TRBJ2-7|medium-sized
CASSLAGEQYF
TGTGCCAGCAGTTTAGCAGGGGAGCAGTACTTC
>TRBV4-2|TRBD1|TRBJ1-5|many
CASSQQEGASNQPQHF
TGTGCCAGCAGCCAGCAGGAGGGGGCTAGCAATCAGCCCCAGCATTTT
>TRBV20-1|-|TRBJ2-5|many
CSARDPWETQYF
TGCAGTGCTAGAGATCCTTGGGAGACCCAGTACTTC
>TRBV6-4|-|TRBJ2-1|few
CASSEGDSYNEQFF
TGTGCCAGCAGTGAAGGGGATTCCTACAATGAGCAGTTCTTC
>TRBV28|-|TRBJ2-1|large
CASSLELGSNEQFF
TGTGCCAGCAGTTTAGAACTAGGGAGCAATGAGCAGTTCTTC
>TRBV20-1|-|TRBJ1-2|many
CSARPSSGGYTF
TGCAGTGCCCGACCCTCGAGTGGCGGCTACACCTTC
>TRBV6-1|-|TRBJ1-2|few
CALGHINYGYTF
TGTGCGTTGGGACACATCAACTATGGCTACACCTTC
>TRBV10-2|-|TRBJ1-1|-
CASRGVNTEAFF
TGCGCCAGCAGGGGGGTGAACACTGAAGCTTTCTTT
>TRBV6-5|TRBD2|TRBJ2-7|large
CASSYAASGGYSYEQYF
TGTGCCAGCAGTTACGCGGCTAGCGGGGGGTACTCCTACGAGCAGTACTTC
>TRBV20-1|-|TRBJ2-7|-
CSARERPIYEQYF
TGCAGTGCTAGAGAGAGGCCGATTTACGAGCAGTACTTC
>TRBV7-3|-|TRBJ1-1|-
CASSFGLNTEAFF
TGTGCCAGCAGCTTCGGTCTGAACACTGAAGCTTTCTTT
>TRBV6-1|-|TRBJ1-3|few
CASSMTRPGKAGNTIYF
TGTGCCAGCAGCATGACCCGCCCAGGAAAGGCAGGAAACACCATATATTTT